Included here is one T cell receptor beta chain sequence, with context. Its antigen is unknown. Other DNA sequences within the sample encode an identical CDR3. This entry comes from a study of cytomegalovirus exposure and HLA in healthy donors. Clones were sequenced by immunoSEQ multiplex PCR, and TCRdb holds only the in-frame ones, with some missing. The profile covers 68,000 or so clones, with roughly 96% appearing a single time and more than 2% taken by the ten largest. Study-level results: Reported results showed that the classifier diagnosed cytomegalovirus status with high specificity and sensitivity.

CDR1 and CDR2 from the germline V gene are SEHNR and FQNEAQ (reference sequence). V lost 1 base, J lost 0 bases, and 7 bases lay in between. The CDR3 consists of 14 residues. The sequence derives from a man between 18 and 29 years old in good health and CMV-seronegative. Material for sequencing was PBMCs. This chain connects TRBV7-9 to TRBJ2-7, with a weak D call TRBD2 (5 bases). In DNA, the CDR3 is TGTGCCAGCAGCTTAGGAGGACTCTCCTACGAGCAGTACTTC. It is translated as CASSLGGLSYEQYF. The variable domain in full, completed from reference TRBV7-9 and TRBJ2-7, reads DTGVSQNPRHKITKRGQNVTFRCDPISEHNRLYWYRQTLGQGPEFLTYFQNEAQLEKSRLLSDRFSAERPKGSFSTLEIQRTEQGDSAMYLCASSLGGLSYEQYFGPGTRLTVT.